Sequencing of this T cell receptor (beta chain) was carried out in a study of T cell responses to AZD1222 COVID-19 vaccine. Study outcomes and limitations: Reportedly, nearly half of unique spike TCRs recognized epitopes outside B.1.351/B.1.1.7 mutations. Vaccine-related CD4 TCRs covered spike, predominating at 160-218 and 743-854. Females made up more of the donors, who were largely white British, and clonal diversity may have come out too low.

Germline assignment: CDR1 MNHNY and CDR2 SVGAGI (reference sequence). This CDR3 contains 15 residues. The repertoire was sequenced with immunoSEQ multiplex PCR; TCRdb's copy has only in-frame clones and lacks some. The sample contains roughly 190,000 clones, approximately 90% of which appear only once. A note on this clone: Its antigen is still unknown. The junction differs from germline at one of its ends, possibly a read error.

The clonotype was recovered from an adult who received the AZD1222 COVID-19 vaccine. Specimen: peripheral blood, collected 28 days after the second AZD1222 dose. V usage is TRBV6-6 and J usage is TRBJ2-3; perhaps TRBD2 as D (5 bases). The CDR3 DNA reads TGTGCCAGCAGTGACTCCGGGAATCCAATAGATACGCAGTATTTT. This encodes CASSDSGNPIDTQYF.